Listed below are T cell receptor beta chains from one sample, sequenced in a study of shared clonotypes between healthy human individuals. Assay used: immunoSEQ multiplex PCR; TCRdb lists only in-frame clones, some missing. In the table there are a few hundred thousand clones, 79% of which are singletons. Sequenced: PBMCs. The source is a woman aged 40 to 49 in good health. Some clones in this sample may be carry-over from other donors' samples. The CDR3 runs from the conserved cysteine through the conserved F or W. The D gene is left open where the match is weak. The size of a clone is reported for some rows only, either as once, few or many, or as a class for expanded clones.

D gene	V gene	clone size	J gene	CDR3 protein	CDR3 DNA
TRBD2	TRBV27	.	TRBJ2-5	CASSPSSGRAWETQYF	TGTGCCAGCAGTCCGTCTAGCGGGAGGGCCTGGGAGACCCAGTACTTC
.	TRBV7-9	.	TRBJ2-5	CASSLVGPQETQYF	TGTGCCAGCAGCTTAGTCGGGCCTCAAGAGACCCAGTACTTC
.	TRBV7-9	.	TRBJ2-2	CASSPKSYTGELFF	TGTGCCAGCAGTCCAAAATCTTACACCGGGGAGCTGTTTTTT
.	TRBV19	.	TRBJ2-5	CASSQVAVQETQYF	TGTGCCAGTAGTCAGGTTGCAGTCCAAGAGACCCAGTACTTC
TRBD1	TRBV6-5	.	TRBJ1-2	CASSRDRGAYGYTF	TGTGCCAGCAGTCGGGACAGGGGGGCCTATGGCTACACCTTC
.	TRBV30	.	TRBJ1-6	CAWSGNSPLHF	TGTGCCTGGAGCGGGAATTCACCCCTCCACTTT
.	TRBV23-1	.	TRBJ2-5	CASSQWDLVPQETQYF	TGCGCCAGCAGTCAATGGGACCTCGTCCCCCAAGAGACCCAGTACTTC
.	TRBV27	.	TRBJ1-1	CASSGRWVQKNTEAFF	TGTGCCAGCAGTGGACGGTGGGTGCAAAAGAACACTGAAGCTTTCTTT
TRBD2	TRBV7-9	.	TRBJ2-3	CASRYSGRGTDTQYF	TGTGCCAGCAGGTATAGCGGGAGGGGCACAGATACGCAGTATTTT
TRBD2	TRBV19	.	TRBJ2-1	CASSIDAAGGRYNEQFF	TGTGCCAGTAGTATAGATGCAGCGGGAGGACGCTACAATGAGCAGTTCTTC
.	TRBV7-9	.	TRBJ2-2	CASSSEGHGELFF	TGTGCCAGCAGTTCCGAGGGCCACGGGGAGCTGTTTTTT
.	TRBV28	.	TRBJ2-2	CASRGVGELFF	TGTGCCAGCAGGGGGGTCGGGGAGCTGTTTTTT
TRBD1	TRBV30	.	TRBJ1-5	CAWSVRAGGEGNQPQHF	TGTGCCTGGAGTGTAAGGGCAGGGGGGGAGGGCAATCAGCCCCAGCATTTT
.	TRBV7-8	.	TRBJ2-1	CASSLRGPYNEQFF	TGTGCCAGCAGCTTGAGAGGGCCGTACAATGAGCAGTTCTTC
.	TRBV9	.	TRBJ1-1	CASSANIGITEAFF	TGTGCCAGCAGCGCGAATATTGGCATCACTGAAGCTTTCTTT
TRBD1	TRBV28	.	TRBJ1-2	CASSSTGGRGSYGYTF	TGTGCCAGCAGTTCGACAGGGGGCAGGGGTAGCTATGGCTACACCTTC
.	TRBV7-6	.	TRBJ2-7	CASSLAAVANSYEQYF	TGTGCCAGCAGCTTAGCGGCGGTAGCAAACTCCTACGAGCAGTACTTC
.	TRBV9	.	TRBJ2-5	CASSLRSFSEETQYF	TGTGCCAGCAGCCTCCGGAGTTTTTCCGAAGAGACCCAGTACTTC
TRBD1	TRBV6-5	.	TRBJ2-2	CASKKGARTGELFF	TGTGCCAGCAAAAAGGGGGCGCGCACCGGGGAGCTGTTTTTT
.	TRBV7-9	.	TRBJ1-6	CASHGESSDSPLHF	TGTGCCAGCCACGGGGAGAGTAGCGATTCACCCCTCCACTTT
.	TRBV5-1	.	TRBJ2-5	CASSLTGIQETQYF	TGCGCCAGCAGCTTGACCGGTATTCAAGAGACCCAGTACTTC
TRBD2	TRBV2	few	TRBJ2-7	CASSQPGTSGSSGTYEQYF	TGTGCCAGCAGTCAACCCGGGACTAGCGGGAGCAGTGGAACCTACGAGCAGTACTTC
.	TRBV4-1	once	TRBJ2-2	CASSQNPRRQTGELFF	TGCGCCAGCAGCCAAAACCCTAGGAGACAAACCGGGGAGCTGTTTTTT
TRBD1	TRBV4-1	.	TRBJ1-5	CASSQTGASNQPQHF	TGCGCCAGCAGCCAAACAGGGGCGAGTAATCAGCCCCAGCATTTT
.	TRBV15	.	TRBJ2-5	CATSRGSSTEETQYF	TGTGCCACCAGCAGGGGGAGCAGTACCGAAGAGACCCAGTACTTC
.	TRBV29-1	.	TRBJ2-7	CSVYEGHSYEQYF	TGCAGCGTTTATGAGGGCCACTCCTACGAGCAGTACTTC
.	TRBV28	.	TRBJ2-7	CASSSPSLPYEQYF	TGTGCCAGCAGTTCCCCCAGCCTACCCTACGAGCAGTACTTC
.	TRBV6-1	few	TRBJ2-7	CASLMGAGSSYEQYF	TGTGCCAGCTTGATGGGGGCCGGGAGCTCCTACGAGCAGTACTTC